This TCR beta chain came from a study of cytomegalovirus exposure and HLA in healthy donors. The PCR was carried out with 60 Vbeta primers and 13 Jbeta primers. Assay: immunoSEQ multiplex PCR; the TCRdb copy retains only in-frame clones and omits some. The table shows about 200,000 clones, with 80% to 90% occurring only once. This clone has just a few counts. Trimming cost V 5 bases and J 5 bases; bases outside gene matches: 7. This CDR3 comprises 14 residues. Germline V CDR1 and CDR2: MNHEY, SVGAGI. Material for sequencing was PBMCs. The TCR sequence derives from a man aged 30 to 45 in good health and CMV-seronegative. V is TRBV6-5 and J is TRBJ1-2; TRBD1 matches at 8 bases. This chain's CDR3 is CASSVGQAPYGYTF. The CDR3 DNA is TGTGCCAGCAGTGTGGGACAGGCACCTTATGGCTACACCTTC.